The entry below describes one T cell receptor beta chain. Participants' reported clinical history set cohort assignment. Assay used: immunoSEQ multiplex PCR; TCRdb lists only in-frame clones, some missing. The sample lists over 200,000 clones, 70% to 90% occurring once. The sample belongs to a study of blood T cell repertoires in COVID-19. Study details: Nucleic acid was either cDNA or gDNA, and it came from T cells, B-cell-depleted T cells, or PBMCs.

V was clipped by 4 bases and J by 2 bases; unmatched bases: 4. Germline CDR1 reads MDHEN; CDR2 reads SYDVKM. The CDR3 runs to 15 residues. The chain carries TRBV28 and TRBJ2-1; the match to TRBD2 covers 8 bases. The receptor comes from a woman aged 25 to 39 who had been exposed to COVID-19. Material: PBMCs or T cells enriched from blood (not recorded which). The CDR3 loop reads CASSSGGGTYNEQFF. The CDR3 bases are TGTGCCAGCAGTTCGGGCGGGGGGACCTACAATGAGCAGTTCTTC.